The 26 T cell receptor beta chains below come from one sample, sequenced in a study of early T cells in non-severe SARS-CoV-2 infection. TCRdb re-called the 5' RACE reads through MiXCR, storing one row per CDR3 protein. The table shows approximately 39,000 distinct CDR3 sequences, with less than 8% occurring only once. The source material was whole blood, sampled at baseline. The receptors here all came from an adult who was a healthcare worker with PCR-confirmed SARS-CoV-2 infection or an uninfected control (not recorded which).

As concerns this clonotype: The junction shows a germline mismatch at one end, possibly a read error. This chain's CDR3 is CASSFKTGDFNEQFF. In nucleotides, the CDR3 is TGTGCTAGCAGCTTTAAAACGGGAGATTTCAATGAGCAGTTCTTC. This chain connects TRBV7-7 to TRBJ2-1; D is perhaps TRBD2 (6 bases). The CDR3 spans 15 residues. Germline V gene data show CDR1 as SSHAT and CDR2 as FNYEAQ (reference sequence).

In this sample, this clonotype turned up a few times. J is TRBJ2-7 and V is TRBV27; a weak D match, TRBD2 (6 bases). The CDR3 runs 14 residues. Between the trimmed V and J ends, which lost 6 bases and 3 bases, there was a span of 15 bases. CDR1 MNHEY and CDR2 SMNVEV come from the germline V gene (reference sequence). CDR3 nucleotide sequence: TGTGCCAGCAGCTACCGGGACTTAAGCTACGAGCAGTACTTC. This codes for CASSYRDLSYEQYF.

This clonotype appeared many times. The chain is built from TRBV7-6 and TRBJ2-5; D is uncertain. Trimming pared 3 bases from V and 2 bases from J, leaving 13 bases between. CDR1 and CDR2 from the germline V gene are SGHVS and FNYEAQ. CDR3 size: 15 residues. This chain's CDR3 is CASSLARSDQETQYF. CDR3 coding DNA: TGTGCCAGCAGCTTGGCCCGCAGCGATCAAGAGACCCAGTACTTC.

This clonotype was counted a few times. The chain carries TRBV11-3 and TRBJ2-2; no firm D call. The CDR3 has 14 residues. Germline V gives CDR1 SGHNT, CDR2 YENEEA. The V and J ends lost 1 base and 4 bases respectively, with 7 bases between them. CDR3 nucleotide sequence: TGTGCCAGCAGCTTAGGATTTGGCACCGGGGAGCTGTTTTTT. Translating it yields CASSLGFGTGELFF.

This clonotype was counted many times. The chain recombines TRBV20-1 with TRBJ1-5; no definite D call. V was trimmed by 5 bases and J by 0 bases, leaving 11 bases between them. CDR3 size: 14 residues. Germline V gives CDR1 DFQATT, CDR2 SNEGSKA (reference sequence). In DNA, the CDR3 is TGCAGTGCTGGCCTCCTTGCTAGCAATCAGCCCCAGCATTTT. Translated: CSAGLLASNQPQHF.

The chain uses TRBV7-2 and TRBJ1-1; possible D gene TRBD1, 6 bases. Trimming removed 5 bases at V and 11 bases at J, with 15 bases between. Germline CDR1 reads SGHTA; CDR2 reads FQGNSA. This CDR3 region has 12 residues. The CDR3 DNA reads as TGTGCCAGCAGCCGGAACAGGGCGGCGGCTTTCTTT. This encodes CASSRNRAAAFF.

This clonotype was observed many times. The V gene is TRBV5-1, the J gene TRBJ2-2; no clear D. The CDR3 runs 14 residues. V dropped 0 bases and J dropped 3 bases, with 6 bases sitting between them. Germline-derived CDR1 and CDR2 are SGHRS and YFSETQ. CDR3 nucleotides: TGCGCCAGCAGCTTGGGCTCTTACACCGGGGAGCTGTTTTTT. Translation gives CASSLGSYTGELFF.

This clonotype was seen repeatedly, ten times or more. CDR3 loop: CSASLNQPQHF. The CDR3 DNA reads TGCAGTGCTAGCCTCAATCAGCCCCAGCATTTT. V gene TRBV20-1 combines with J gene TRBJ1-5; D uncertain. CDR1 and CDR2 from the germline V gene are DFQATT and SNEGSKA (reference sequence). With 3 bases removed from V and 3 bases from J, the gap between germline ends came to 3 bases. The CDR3 sequence is 11 residues long.

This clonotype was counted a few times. In DNA, the CDR3 is TGTGCCAGCAGCCGACAGGGCAAATCGCTTAACTATGGCTACACCTTC. Its protein product is CASSRQGKSLNYGYTF. This chain connects TRBV6-5 to TRBJ1-2; 7 nucleotides line up with TRBD1. The CDR3 runs 16 residues. J lost 1 base, V lost 6 bases, and 11 bases had no gene match. Germline V gene sequence: CDR1 MNHEY, CDR2 SVGAGI.

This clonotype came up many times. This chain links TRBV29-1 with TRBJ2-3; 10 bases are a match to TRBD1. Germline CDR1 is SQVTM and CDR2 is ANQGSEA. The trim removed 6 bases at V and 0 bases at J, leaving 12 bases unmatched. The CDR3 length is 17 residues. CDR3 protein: CSVRRDRGYSSTDTQYF. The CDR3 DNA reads TGCAGCGTGAGAAGGGACAGGGGTTACTCTAGCACAGATACGCAGTATTTT.

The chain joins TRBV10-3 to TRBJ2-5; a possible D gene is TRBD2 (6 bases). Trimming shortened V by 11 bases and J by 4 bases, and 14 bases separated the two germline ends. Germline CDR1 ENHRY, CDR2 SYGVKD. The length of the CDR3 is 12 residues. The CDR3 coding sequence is TGTGCCGCCAGTTTGGGGGGAGAGACCCAGTACTTC. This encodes CAASLGGETQYF.

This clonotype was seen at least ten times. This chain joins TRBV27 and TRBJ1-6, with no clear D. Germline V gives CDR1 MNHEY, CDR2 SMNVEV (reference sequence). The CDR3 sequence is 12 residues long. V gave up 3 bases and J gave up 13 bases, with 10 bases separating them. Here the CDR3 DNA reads TGTGCCAGCAGTTTGTCGGGGTATCCCCTCCACTTT. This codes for CASSLSGYPLHF.

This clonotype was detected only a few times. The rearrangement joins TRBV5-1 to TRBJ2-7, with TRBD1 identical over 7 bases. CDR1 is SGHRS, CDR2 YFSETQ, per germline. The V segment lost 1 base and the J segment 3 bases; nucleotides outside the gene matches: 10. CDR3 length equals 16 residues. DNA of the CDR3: TGCGCCAGCAGCTTGTTGTCGGGACAGAACTTCTACGAGCAGTACTTC. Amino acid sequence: CASSLLSGQNFYEQYF.

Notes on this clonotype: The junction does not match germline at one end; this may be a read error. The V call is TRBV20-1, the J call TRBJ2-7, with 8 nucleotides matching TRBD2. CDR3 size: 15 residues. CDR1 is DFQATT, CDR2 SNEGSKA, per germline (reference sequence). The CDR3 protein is CSTRDVETSVYEQYF. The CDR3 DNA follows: TGCAGTACTAGAGATGTCGAGACTAGCGTTTACGAGCAGTACTTC.

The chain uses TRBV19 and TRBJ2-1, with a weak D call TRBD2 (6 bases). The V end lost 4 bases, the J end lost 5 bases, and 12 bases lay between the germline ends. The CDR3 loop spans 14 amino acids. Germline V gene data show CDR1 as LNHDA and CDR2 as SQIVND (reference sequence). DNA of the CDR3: TGTGCCAGTAGTAGTCTAGCGTCTCACAATGAGCAGTTCTTC. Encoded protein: CASSSLASHNEQFF.

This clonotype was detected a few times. The CDR3 loop reads CASSLLNTGELFF. The CDR3 DNA is TGTGCCAGCAGCTTATTGAACACCGGGGAGCTGTTTTTT. This chain uses TRBV7-3 with TRBJ2-2; D not certain. There are 13 residues in the CDR3. V was pared by 2 bases and J by 1 base, with 2 bases between. Germline V CDR1 and CDR2: SGHTA, FQGTGA. Based on the CDR3 plus reference TRBV7-3 and TRBJ2-2, the full variable domain is GAGVSQTPSNKVTEKGKYVELRCDPISGHTALYWYRQSLGQGPEFLIYFQGTGAADDSGLPNDRFFAVRPEGSVSTLKIQRTERGDSAVYLCASSLLNTGELFFGEGSRLTVL.

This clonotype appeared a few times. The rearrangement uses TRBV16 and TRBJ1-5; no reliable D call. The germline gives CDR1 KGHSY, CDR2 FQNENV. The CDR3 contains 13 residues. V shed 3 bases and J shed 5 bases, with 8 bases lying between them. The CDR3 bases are TGTGCCAGCAGCCAGGGCAGGTATCAGCCCCAGCATTTT. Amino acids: CASSQGRYQPQHF.

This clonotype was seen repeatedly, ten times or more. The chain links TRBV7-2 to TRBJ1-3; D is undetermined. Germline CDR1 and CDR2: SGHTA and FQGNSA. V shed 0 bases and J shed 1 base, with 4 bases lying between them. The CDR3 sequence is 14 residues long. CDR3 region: CASSLAGSGNTIYF. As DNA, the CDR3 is TGTGCCAGCAGCTTAGCAGGGTCTGGAAACACCATATATTTT. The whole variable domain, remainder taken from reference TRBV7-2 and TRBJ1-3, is GAGVSQSPSNKVTEKGKDVELRCDPISGHTALYWYRQSLGQGLEFLIYFQGNSAPDKSGLPSDRFSAERTGGSVSTLTIQRTQQEDSAVYLCASSLAGSGNTIYFGEGSWLTVV.

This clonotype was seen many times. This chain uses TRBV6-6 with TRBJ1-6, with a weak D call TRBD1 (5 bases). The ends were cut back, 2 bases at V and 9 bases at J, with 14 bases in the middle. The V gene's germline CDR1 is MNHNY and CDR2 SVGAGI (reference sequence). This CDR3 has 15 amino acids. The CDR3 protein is CASSYAGRDFSPLHF. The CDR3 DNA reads TGTGCCAGCAGTTACGCGGGCAGGGACTTTTCACCCCTCCACTTT.

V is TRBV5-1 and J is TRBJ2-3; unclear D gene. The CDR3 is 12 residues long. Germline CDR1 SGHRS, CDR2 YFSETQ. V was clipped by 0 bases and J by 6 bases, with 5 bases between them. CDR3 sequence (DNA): TGCGCCAGCAGCTTGGGATCGGATACGCAGTATTTT. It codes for CASSLGSDTQYF. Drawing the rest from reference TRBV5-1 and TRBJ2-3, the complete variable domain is KAGVTQTPRYLIKTRGQQVTLSCSPISGHRSVSWYQQTPGQGLQFLFEYFSETQRNKGNFPGRFSGRQFSNSRSEMNVSTLELGDSALYLCASSLGSDTQYFGPGTRLTVL.

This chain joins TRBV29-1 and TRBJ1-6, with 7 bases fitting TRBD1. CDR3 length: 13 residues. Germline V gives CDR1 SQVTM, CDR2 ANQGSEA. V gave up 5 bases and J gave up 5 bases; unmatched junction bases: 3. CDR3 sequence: CSVRDRDNSPLHF. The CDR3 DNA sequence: TGCAGCGTTCGAGACAGGGATAATTCACCCCTCCACTTT.

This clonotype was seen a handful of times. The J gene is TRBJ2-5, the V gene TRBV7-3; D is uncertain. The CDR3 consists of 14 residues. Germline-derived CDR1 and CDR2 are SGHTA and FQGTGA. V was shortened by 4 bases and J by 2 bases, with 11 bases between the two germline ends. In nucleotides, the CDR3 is TGTGCCAGCAGCTCGGGCCAGCATCAAGAGACCCAGTACTTC. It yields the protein CASSSGQHQETQYF.

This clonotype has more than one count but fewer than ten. CDR3 residues: CASKRGQSSYEQYF. The CDR3 region has the DNA TGTGCCAGCAAAAGGGGACAGAGCTCCTACGAGCAGTACTTC. The chain couples TRBV28 to TRBJ2-7; 7 bases agree with TRBD1. V lost 7 bases and J lost 0; bases outside the gene matches: 6. CDR1 is MDHEN, CDR2 SYDVKM, per germline. There are 14 residues in the CDR3.

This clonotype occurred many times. In DNA, the CDR3 is TGCGCCAGCAGTATCCAGGGGAACACTGAAGCTTTCTTT. Its translation is CASSIQGNTEAFF. V and J are TRBV5-1 and TRBJ1-1, with D possibly matching TRBD1 (5 bases). From germline, CDR1 is SGHRS and CDR2 YFSETQ. This CDR3 has 13 amino acids. Trimming took off 5 bases at V and 1 base at J, with 9 bases between the two ends. Based on the CDR3 plus reference TRBV5-1 and TRBJ1-1, the full variable domain is KAGVTQTPRYLIKTRGQQVTLSCSPISGHRSVSWYQQTPGQGLQFLFEYFSETQRNKGNFPGRFSGRQFSNSRSEMNVSTLELGDSALYLCASSIQGNTEAFFGQGTRLTVV.

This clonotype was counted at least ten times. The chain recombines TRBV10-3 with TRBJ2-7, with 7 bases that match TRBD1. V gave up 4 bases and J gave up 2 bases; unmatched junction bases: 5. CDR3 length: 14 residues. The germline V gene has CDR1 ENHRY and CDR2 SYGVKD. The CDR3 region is CAISVPDRTYEQYF. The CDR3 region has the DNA TGTGCCATCAGTGTCCCGGACAGGACCTACGAGCAGTACTTC.

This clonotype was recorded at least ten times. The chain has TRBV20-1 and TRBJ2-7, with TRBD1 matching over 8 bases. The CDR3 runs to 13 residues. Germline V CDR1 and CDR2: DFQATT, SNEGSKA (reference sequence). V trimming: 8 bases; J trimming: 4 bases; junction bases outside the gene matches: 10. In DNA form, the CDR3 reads TGCAGTACGACCGGGACAGGAAGTTACGAGCAGTACTTC. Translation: CSTTGTGSYEQYF.